This T cell receptor (beta chain) is from a study of T cell clones after liver transplantation. Study-level information: In this trial, immunosuppression withdrawal was attempted within 2 years of liver transplant. Three of the eight recipients were HCV-positive; the rest had non-autoimmune, non-viral transplant indications. General study findings and limits: Circulating graft-donor-reactive CD4 TCRbeta sequences fell significantly post-transplant in most of the 8 subjects.

Sequenced by immunoSEQ multiplex PCR; TCRdb stores in-frame clones only, minus some. The sample lists more than 70,000 clones, roughly 80% occurring once. Concerning this clone: The antigen remains unidentified.

This CDR3 has 16 residues. Germline CDR1 LNHDA, CDR2 SQIVND (reference sequence). Trimming took 1 base from V and 3 from J; bases not matched to a gene: 2. The chain carries TRBV19 and TRBJ2-2, with 10 bases that match TRBD2. The origin of this receptor is a human patient who received a liver transplant. Some T cells may possibly be graft donor cells. This specimen was CD4+ T cells from blood, taken at the 22-month timepoint. The CDR3 DNA sequence: TGTGCCAGTAGTATAGCGGGGACTAGCGACACCGGGGAGCTGTTTTTT. Translated: CASSIAGTSDTGELFF.